A selection of T cell receptor beta chains follows, all from one sample in a study of PD-1 blockade in classical Hodgkin lymphoma. TCRdb's table, derived via immunoSEQ multiplex PCR, lists solely in-frame clones and lacks some. The table records around 60,000 clones, more than 80% of them present only once. The specimen was peripheral blood mononuclear cells (PBMCs), collected before the fourth cycle of nivolumab. The receptor source for this set is a human donor with classical Hodgkin lymphoma. The CDR3 runs from the conserved cysteine through the conserved F or W. The order of the fields is V gene, clone size, J gene, D gene, CDR3 protein, CDR3 DNA. D genes are given only for firm matches. Size values are once, few and many counts, or a class for expanded clones, and some rows have none.

TRBV25-1,-,TRBJ1-4,-,CASNSRGDSDEKLFF,TGTGCCAGCAACTCGAGGGGGGATAGTGACGAAAAACTGTTTTTT
TRBV10-3,once,TRBJ1-1,-,CAISGTEGTEAFF,TGTGCCATCAGTGGTACGGAGGGGACTGAAGCTTTCTTT
TRBV11-2,-,TRBJ1-2,-,CASSLASNYGYTF,TGTGCCAGCAGCTTAGCATCTAACTATGGCTACACCTTC
TRBV7-2,-,TRBJ2-1,TRBD2,CASSLRPSGGAGNEQFF,TGTGCCAGCAGCCTCCGACCTAGCGGGGGGGCCGGCAATGAGCAGTTCTTC
TRBV7-2,few,TRBJ2-7,-,CASTLPPGDEQYF,TGTGCCAGCACCCTCCCCCCGGGTGACGAGCAGTACTTC
TRBV7-6,-,TRBJ1-1,-,CASVPGHQNTEAFF,TGTGCCAGCGTACCGGGCCATCAGAACACTGAAGCTTTCTTT
TRBV9,once,TRBJ2-2,-,CASSPPEGYHTGELFF,TGTGCCAGCAGCCCTCCCGAGGGTTACCACACCGGGGAGCTGTTTTTT
TRBV7-9,-,TRBJ2-1,-,CASSLETGSYNEQFF,TGTGCCAGCAGCTTAGAGACAGGTTCCTACAATGAGCAGTTCTTC
TRBV7-9,-,TRBJ2-1,-,CASSHQRLSSYNEQFF,TGTGCCAGCAGCCACCAGCGGCTAAGCTCCTACAATGAGCAGTTCTTC
TRBV6-5,-,TRBJ1-2,TRBD1,CASRPRQGYGYTF,TGTGCCAGCAGACCCCGACAGGGTTATGGCTACACCTTC
TRBV5-6,-,TRBJ2-2,TRBD1,CASSWTGTLNTGELFF,TGTGCCAGCAGCTGGACAGGGACCTTAAACACCGGGGAGCTGTTTTTT
TRBV6-1,-,TRBJ2-2,-,CASSEARSGRLDTGELFF,TGTGCCAGCAGTGAAGCGAGGTCAGGAAGGCTCGATACCGGGGAGCTGTTTTTT
TRBV27,-,TRBJ2-5,TRBD2,CASSLWGGETQYF,TGTGCCAGCAGTTTGTGGGGGGGGGAGACCCAGTACTTC
TRBV7-9,-,TRBJ2-1,TRBD1,CASSFRDRDYNEQFF,TGTGCCAGCAGCTTCCGGGACAGAGACTACAATGAGCAGTTCTTC
TRBV5-6,-,TRBJ2-5,-,CASSLKGGLETQYF,TGTGCCAGCAGCTTGAAGGGGGGCTTAGAGACCCAGTACTTC
TRBV5-6,-,TRBJ2-5,-,CASSLEPRGQETQYF,TGTGCCAGCAGCTTAGAGCCGCGGGGACAAGAGACCCAGTACTTC
TRBV9,once,TRBJ1-1,-,CASSVYSGNLNTEAFF,TGTGCCAGCAGCGTATATTCGGGAAACTTGAACACTGAAGCTTTCTTT
TRBV6-5,-,TRBJ2-1,-,CASSWGTGGDEQFF,TGTGCCAGCAGTTGGGGAACCGGTGGGGATGAGCAGTTCTTC
TRBV30,-,TRBJ1-2,TRBD1,CAWRPKRTGGVGYTF,TGTGCCTGGAGGCCCAAGAGGACAGGGGGCGTAGGCTACACCTTC
TRBV9,-,TRBJ1-2,TRBD1,CASSVGQGNGYTF,TGTGCCAGCAGCGTGGGACAGGGAAATGGCTACACCTTC
TRBV5-6,-,TRBJ1-2,-,CASSPSPGNYGYTF,TGTGCCAGCAGCCCCAGCCCAGGCAATTATGGCTACACCTTC
TRBV6-5,-,TRBJ2-7,TRBD2,CASSSPGGVEGEQYF,TGTGCCAGCAGCTCCCCCGGGGGGGTCGAGGGCGAGCAGTACTTC
TRBV5-4,once,TRBJ2-5,-,CASSLDRSEETQYF,TGTGCCAGCAGCTTGGACCGATCGGAGGAGACCCAGTACTTC
TRBV29-1,once,TRBJ1-1,-,CSVHHIMNTEAFF,TGCAGCGTTCATCACATCATGAACACTGAAGCTTTCTTT
TRBV14,-,TRBJ2-2,-,CASSHPGLVNTGELFF,TGTGCCAGCAGCCATCCCGGGTTGGTAAACACCGGGGAGCTGTTTTTT
TRBV4-1,-,TRBJ2-7,TRBD2,CASSEWTSGYEQYF,TGCGCCAGCAGCGAGTGGACTAGCGGCTACGAGCAGTACTTC
TRBV7-9,-,TRBJ2-7,-,CASSMGWGKLGEQYF,TGTGCCAGCAGCATGGGGTGGGGCAAACTTGGGGAGCAGTACTTC
TRBV6-1,-,TRBJ1-3,-,CASSEAGAGNTIYF,TGTGCCAGCAGTGAAGCTGGGGCTGGAAACACCATATATTTT
TRBV5-6,-,TRBJ1-4,-,CASSFYRTNEKLFF,TGTGCCAGCAGCTTCTACAGAACTAATGAAAAACTGTTTTTT
TRBV5-1,once,TRBJ2-3,-,CASSLEPWGGASTDTQYF,TGCGCCAGCAGCTTGGAGCCCTGGGGGGGGGCTAGCACAGATACGCAGTATTTT
TRBV7-9,-,TRBJ2-3,-,CASSSNSLDTQYF,TGTGCCAGCAGCTCCAACAGTCTGGATACGCAGTATTTT
TRBV6-5,-,TRBJ1-5,-,CASRKTVNQPQHF,TGTGCCAGCAGGAAAACTGTGAATCAGCCCCAGCATTTT
TRBV5-4,-,TRBJ2-7,TRBD2,CASSLKAGGPDEQYF,TGTGCCAGCAGCTTGAAAGCGGGGGGGCCAGACGAGCAGTACTTC
TRBV7-6,-,TRBJ2-3,TRBD2,CASSRGEGDTQYF,TGTGCCAGCAGCCGCGGGGAGGGGGATACGCAGTATTTT
TRBV7-6,once,TRBJ1-6,-,CASSDTPQGLGSPLHF,TGTGCCAGCAGCGACACCCCACAGGGACTCGGATCACCCCTCCACTTT
TRBV19,-,TRBJ1-5,-,CASSLPNQPQHF,TGTGCCAGTAGTTTACCAAATCAGCCCCAGCATTTT
TRBV5-1,-,TRBJ2-1,-,CASSLELTPPNEQFF,TGCGCCAGCAGCTTGGAGCTAACCCCCCCCAATGAGCAGTTCTTC
TRBV9,-,TRBJ1-2,-,CASSVGQPANYGYTF,TGTGCCAGCAGCGTAGGTCAGCCCGCTAACTATGGCTACACCTTC
TRBV5-1,-,TRBJ1-2,-,CASSLEGGYGYTF,TGCGCCAGCAGCTTGGAGGGGGGCTATGGCTACACCTTC
TRBV15,-,TRBJ1-4,-,CATSRGANSANEKLFF,TGTGCCACCAGCAGAGGGGCAAATTCAGCTAATGAAAAACTGTTTTTT
TRBV6-1,-,TRBJ1-5,-,CASSDFYRENGNQPQHF,TGTGCCAGCAGTGATTTCTACAGGGAAAATGGCAATCAGCCCCAGCATTTT
TRBV27,-,TRBJ2-1,TRBD2,CASSFWTSGGVNEQFF,TGTGCCAGCAGTTTCTGGACTAGCGGGGGAGTAAATGAGCAGTTCTTC
TRBV28,-,TRBJ1-2,TRBD1,CASSLDQGALRGYTF,TGTGCCAGCAGTTTAGATCAGGGGGCGTTAAGGGGCTACACCTTC